This TCR beta chain is from a study of blood T cell repertoires in COVID-19. V lost 4 bases to trimming and J lost 2 bases; unmatched junction nucleotides: 3. This CDR3 is built from 16 residues. CDR1 is SEHNR, CDR2 FQNEAQ, per germline (reference sequence). Using immunoSEQ multiplex PCR, the repertoire was profiled, and TCRdb retains in-frame clones only, with some absent. The sample consists of 350,000 to 400,000 clones, approximately 89% of them appearing once. The genes are TRBV7-9 and TRBJ2-5, with TRBD2 matching over 14 bases. The sequence was obtained from a man aged 35 to 55 in a cohort exposed to, infected with or recovered from COVID-19 (not recorded which). Sequencing was done on a sample of PBMCs or T cells enriched from blood (not recorded which). The CDR3 region is CASSSGTSGRQETQYF. Written as DNA, the CDR3 is TGTGCCAGCAGCTCCGGGACTAGCGGGAGACAAGAGACCCAGTACTTC.